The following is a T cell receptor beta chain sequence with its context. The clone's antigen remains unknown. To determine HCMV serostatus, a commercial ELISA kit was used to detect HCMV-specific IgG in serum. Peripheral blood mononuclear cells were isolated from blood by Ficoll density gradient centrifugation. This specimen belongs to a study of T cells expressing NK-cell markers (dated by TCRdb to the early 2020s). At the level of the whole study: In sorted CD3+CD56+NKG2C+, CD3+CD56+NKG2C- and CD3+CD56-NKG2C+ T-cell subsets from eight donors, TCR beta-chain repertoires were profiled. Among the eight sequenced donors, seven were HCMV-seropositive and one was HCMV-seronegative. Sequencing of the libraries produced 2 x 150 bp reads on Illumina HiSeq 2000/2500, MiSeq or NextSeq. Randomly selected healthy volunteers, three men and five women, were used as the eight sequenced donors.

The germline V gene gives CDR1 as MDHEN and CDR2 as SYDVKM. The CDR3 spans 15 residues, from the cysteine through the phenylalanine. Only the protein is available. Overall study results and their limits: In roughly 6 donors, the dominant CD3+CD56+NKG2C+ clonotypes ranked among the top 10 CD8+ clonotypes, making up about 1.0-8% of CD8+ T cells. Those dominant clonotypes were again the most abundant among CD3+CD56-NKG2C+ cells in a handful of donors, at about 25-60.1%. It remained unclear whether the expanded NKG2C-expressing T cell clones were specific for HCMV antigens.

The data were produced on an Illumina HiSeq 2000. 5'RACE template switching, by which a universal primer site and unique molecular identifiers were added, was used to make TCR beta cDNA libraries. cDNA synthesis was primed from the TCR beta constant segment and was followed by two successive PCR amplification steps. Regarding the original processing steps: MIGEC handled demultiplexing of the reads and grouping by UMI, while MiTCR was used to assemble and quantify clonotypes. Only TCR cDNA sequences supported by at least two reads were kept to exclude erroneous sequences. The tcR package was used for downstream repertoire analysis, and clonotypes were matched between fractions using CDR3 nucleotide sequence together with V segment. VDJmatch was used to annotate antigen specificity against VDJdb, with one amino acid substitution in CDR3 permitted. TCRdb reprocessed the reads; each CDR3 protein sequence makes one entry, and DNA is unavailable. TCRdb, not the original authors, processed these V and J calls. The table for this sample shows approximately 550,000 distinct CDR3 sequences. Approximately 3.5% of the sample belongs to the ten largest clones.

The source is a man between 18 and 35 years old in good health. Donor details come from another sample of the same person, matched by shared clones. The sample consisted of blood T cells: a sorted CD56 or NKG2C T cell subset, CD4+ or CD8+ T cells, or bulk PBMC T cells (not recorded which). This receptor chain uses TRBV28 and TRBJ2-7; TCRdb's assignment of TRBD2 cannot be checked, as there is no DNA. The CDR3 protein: CASSPGTSGNYEQYF.